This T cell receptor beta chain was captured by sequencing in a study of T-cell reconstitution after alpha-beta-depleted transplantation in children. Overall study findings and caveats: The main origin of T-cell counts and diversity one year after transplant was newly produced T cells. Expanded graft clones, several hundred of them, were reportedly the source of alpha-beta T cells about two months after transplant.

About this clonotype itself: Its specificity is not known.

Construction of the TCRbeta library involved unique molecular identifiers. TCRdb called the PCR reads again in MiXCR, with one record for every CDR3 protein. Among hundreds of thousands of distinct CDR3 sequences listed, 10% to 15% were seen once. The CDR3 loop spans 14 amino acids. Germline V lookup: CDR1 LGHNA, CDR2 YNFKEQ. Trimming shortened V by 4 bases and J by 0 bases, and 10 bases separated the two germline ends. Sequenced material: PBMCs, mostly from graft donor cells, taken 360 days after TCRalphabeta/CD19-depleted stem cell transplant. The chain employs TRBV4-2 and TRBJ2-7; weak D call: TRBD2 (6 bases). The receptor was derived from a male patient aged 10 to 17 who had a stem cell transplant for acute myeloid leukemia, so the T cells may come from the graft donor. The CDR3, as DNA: TGTGCCAGCAGCCCAGAGACTAGCTCCTACGAGCAGTACTTC. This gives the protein CASSPETSSYEQYF.